A selection of T cell receptor beta chains follows, all from one sample in a study of graft-versus-host responses after intestinal transplantation. Measured with immunoSEQ multiplex PCR; TCRdb has only the in-frame clones, and not every one. The sample lists about 130,000 clones; around 90% were seen once. Which antigens these TCRs recognize remains unknown. The source material was unstimulated CD4+ T cells sorted from spleen or lymph node cells, sampled before intestinal transplant. These receptors all stem from a human donor who received an intestinal transplant. Both conserved end residues are part of each CDR3. Fields, in order: J gene, V gene, clone size, D gene, CDR3 protein, CDR3 DNA. D genes are given only for firm matches. Only part of the rows carry a size: once, few, many, or a class if the clone is expanded.

J gene: TRBJ1-1
V gene: TRBV7-8
clone size: .
D gene: .
CDR3 protein: CASSPTPDAMNTEAFF
CDR3 DNA: TGTGCCAGCAGCCCTACTCCGGACGCTATGAACACTGAAGCTTTCTTT

J gene: TRBJ1-6
V gene: TRBV5-4
clone size: .
D gene: .
CDR3 protein: CASSLGGGTPNSPLHF
CDR3 DNA: TGTGCCAGCAGCTTGGGGGGTGGGACACCTAATTCACCCCTCCACTTT

J gene: TRBJ2-3
V gene: TRBV5-1
clone size: .
D gene: .
CDR3 protein: CASSLGDATDTQYF
CDR3 DNA: TGCGCCAGCAGCTTGGGGGACGCCACAGATACGCAGTATTTT

J gene: TRBJ2-4
V gene: TRBV2
clone size: .
D gene: .
CDR3 protein: CASSEQGSDIQYF
CDR3 DNA: TGTGCCAGCAGTGAACAAGGGAGTGACATTCAGTACTTC

J gene: TRBJ1-2
V gene: TRBV9
clone size: .
D gene: .
CDR3 protein: CASSKTPQAPLYGYTF
CDR3 DNA: TGTGCCAGCAGCAAAACCCCACAGGCACCACTTTATGGCTACACCTTC

J gene: TRBJ2-7
V gene: TRBV7-8
clone size: .
D gene: .
CDR3 protein: CASSLVESQRYEQYF
CDR3 DNA: TGTGCCAGCAGCTTAGTAGAGAGCCAGCGATACGAGCAGTACTTC

J gene: TRBJ1-6
V gene: TRBV5-5
clone size: .
D gene: TRBD1
CDR3 protein: CASIGTGISGPFSPLHF
CDR3 DNA: TGTGCCAGCATTGGGACAGGCATTTCTGGCCCTTTTTCACCCCTCCACTTT

J gene: TRBJ1-4
V gene: TRBV6-6
clone size: .
D gene: .
CDR3 protein: CATQPDSAEEKLFF
CDR3 DNA: TGTGCCACCCAGCCCGACAGCGCTGAAGAAAAACTGTTTTTT

J gene: TRBJ2-5
V gene: TRBV6-6
clone size: .
D gene: .
CDR3 protein: CARYEVGKKTQYF
CDR3 DNA: TGTGCCAGATACGAAGTCGGAAAGAAGACCCAGTACTTC

J gene: TRBJ2-1
V gene: TRBV9
clone size: .
D gene: TRBD1
CDR3 protein: CASSRSIARTGGNSYNEQFF
CDR3 DNA: TGTGCCAGCAGCCGTTCTATAGCCCGGACAGGGGGAAACTCCTACAATGAGCAGTTCTTC

J gene: TRBJ2-7
V gene: TRBV4-2
clone size: .
D gene: .
CDR3 protein: CASSQDQRIDLRGHYEQYF
CDR3 DNA: TGTGCCAGCAGCCAAGATCAAAGGATCGACCTAAGGGGCCACTACGAGCAGTACTTC

J gene: TRBJ2-2
V gene: TRBV4-1
clone size: .
D gene: TRBD2
CDR3 protein: CASSQSGGATGELFF
CDR3 DNA: TGCGCCAGCAGCCAATCCGGGGGGGCGACAGGGGAGCTGTTTTTT

J gene: TRBJ2-2
V gene: TRBV5-1
clone size: .
D gene: .
CDR3 protein: CASSLVPQGDTGELFF
CDR3 DNA: TGCGCCAGCAGCTTGGTCCCCCAGGGAGACACCGGGGAGCTGTTTTTT

J gene: TRBJ2-2
V gene: TRBV7-2
clone size: .
D gene: .
CDR3 protein: CASSRITPRTGELFF
CDR3 DNA: TGTGCCAGCAGCCGAATCACCCCGAGGACCGGGGAGCTGTTTTTT

J gene: TRBJ1-6
V gene: TRBV5-1
clone size: .
D gene: .
CDR3 protein: CASSLDYSPLHF
CDR3 DNA: TGCGCCAGCAGCTTAGATTATTCACCCCTCCACTTT

J gene: TRBJ2-4
V gene: TRBV7-2
clone size: .
D gene: .
CDR3 protein: CASAAQDKNIQYF
CDR3 DNA: TGTGCCAGCGCCGCCCAGGACAAAAACATTCAGTACTTC

J gene: TRBJ1-6
V gene: TRBV6-5
clone size: once
D gene: .
CDR3 protein: CASREAYNSPLHF
CDR3 DNA: TGTGCCAGCAGGGAAGCCTATAATTCACCCCTCCACTTT

J gene: TRBJ2-7
V gene: TRBV7-8
clone size: once
D gene: .
CDR3 protein: CASSLGPPGASYEQYF
CDR3 DNA: TGTGCCAGCAGCTTAGGGCCACCGGGGGCCTCCTACGAGCAGTACTTC